This T cell receptor beta chain was documented in a study of PD-1 and CTLA-4 blockade in melanoma. V was clipped by 1 base and J by 2 bases; unmatched bases: 6. Germline values: CDR1 SGHNT, CDR2 YENEEA. This CDR3 is 16 amino acids long. Measured with immunoSEQ multiplex PCR; TCRdb has only the in-frame clones, and not every one. The sample consists of about 16,000 clones, around 70% of them appearing once. This TCR was sampled from a human donor with melanoma. This chain uses TRBV11-3 with TRBJ2-7; 9 positions match TRBD2. This specimen consisted of CD8+ T cells from peripheral blood, obtained before anti-PD-1 treatment. The CDR3 loop is CASSLGYSGGAYEQYF. Here the CDR3 DNA reads TGTGCCAGCAGCTTAGGTTATAGCGGGGGAGCCTACGAGCAGTACTTC. Full variable domain (missing parts from reference TRBV11-3 and TRBJ2-7): EAGVVQSPRYKIIEKKQPVAFWCNPISGHNTLYWYLQNLGQGPELLIRYENEEAVDDSQLPKDRFSAERLKGVDSTLKIQPAELGDSAVYLCASSLGYSGGAYEQYFGPGTRLTVT.